The subject of this entry is one T cell receptor (beta chain). In the original analysis: Estimated nucleated cell counts came from reference gene primer amplification. Assay used: immunoSEQ multiplex PCR; TCRdb lists only in-frame clones, some missing. That table supplies the V and J calls and clone size; D and trimming were determined from the DNA. The sample contains under 170,000 clones, roughly 87% of which appear only once. This sample was taken from a study of blood T cell repertoires in COVID-19. About the study: PBMCs, B-cell-depleted T cells, or T cells were the source of the cDNA or gDNA that made up the material.

This TCR derives from a woman aged 60-75 years with active or convalescent COVID-19. The sample comprised peripheral blood.

The CDR3 coding sequence is TGTGCCAGTAGTTTAAGGGACTGGTACACAGATACGCAGTATTTT. This gives the protein CASSLRDWYTDTQYF. The rearrangement uses TRBV19 and TRBJ2-3, with a possible D match to TRBD2 (6 bases). V lost 5 bases to trimming and J lost 2 bases, with 14 bases between them. In germline, CDR1 is LNHDA, CDR2 SQIVND (reference sequence). This CDR3 comprises 15 residues.